Sequencing of this TCR beta chain was carried out in a study of blood T cell repertoires in COVID-19. On the study more broadly: In each case, the material was cDNA or gDNA derived from T cells, B-cell-depleted T cells, or PBMCs.

Original methodology: Reference gene primers were amplified, and this amplification served to estimate nucleated cell counts. This table comes from immunoSEQ multiplex PCR, and its TCRdb copy is limited to in-frame clones, with some not included. V and J calls and clone size are given by that table; D and trimming were obtained from the DNA. This table holds over 75,000 clones, approximately 90% found once. V lost 5 bases and J lost 4; bases outside the gene matches: 10. From germline, CDR1 is SEHNR and CDR2 FQNEAQ (reference sequence). There are 18 residues in the CDR3. The receptor was isolated from a human donor with active COVID-19. The donor label of this sample is uncertain. This chain links TRBV7-9 with TRBJ2-1, with 14 nucleotides matching TRBD2. The sample taken for sequencing was peripheral blood. The CDR3 bases are TGTGCCAGCAGCGGCAGGACTAGCGGGGGGTCTAGTTACAATGAGCAGTTCTTC. This codes for CASSGRTSGGSSYNEQFF. Using reference TRBV7-9 and TRBJ2-1 for the parts outside the CDR3, the full variable domain is DTGVSQNPRHKITKRGQNVTFRCDPISEHNRLYWYRQTLGQGPEFLTYFQNEAQLEKSRLLSDRFSAERPKGSFSTLEIQRTEQGDSAMYLCASSGRTSGGSSYNEQFFGPGTRLTVL.